This entry is about one TCR beta chain. J lost 2 bases, V lost 0 bases, and 10 bases had no gene match. Germline CDR1 is LGHNA and CDR2 is YSLEER. CDR3 size: 17 residues. Diagnoses rested on clinical symptoms, serum thyroxine and TRAb, thyroid ultrasound and orbital computed tomography. An approximately 10 ml volume of fresh peripheral blood provided the PBMCs. The investigators amplified TCR beta CDR3 regions from RNA transcripts. Initially, a first-round RT-PCR of the TCR CDR3 employed the HTBI primer set. TCRdb passed the multiplex PCR reads through MiXCR, listing each CDR3 protein once. The data hold about 530,000 distinct CDR3 sequences, with 17% observed a single time. The sample comes from a study of T cells in Graves' hyperthyroidism and ophthalmopathy. Background on the study: Blood from the periphery was taken at initial diagnosis, before any treatment.

This sequence joins TRBV4-3 and TRBJ2-7; 7 bases align to TRBD2. This clonotype originated in a young woman with Graves' ophthalmopathy. The specimen sequenced was blood. In DNA form, the CDR3 reads TGCGCCAGCAGCCAAGATCGGCTAGCGGAAGTACCCTACGAGCAGTACTTC. Protein sequence: CASSQDRLAEVPYEQYF.